This TCR beta chain was sequenced in a study of radiation and T cells in renal cell carcinoma. J gave up 4 bases and V 1 base, and 6 bases lay outside the gene matches. In germline, CDR1 is MNHEY, CDR2 SMNVEV (reference sequence). The CDR3 extends over 17 amino acids. The time point was: baseline pretreatment blood. The treatment here: 15 Gy SBRT to primary tumor, nephrectomy 4 weeks later. Data came from immunoSEQ multiplex PCR; TCRdb stores just in-frame clones and leaves some out. The sample includes about 95,000 clones, roughly 90% of them seen just once. The source of this sequence is a man in his forties or fifties with renal cell carcinoma. The sequenced sample was blood, obtained from a patient whose treatment included radiotherapy and nephrectomy. This chain links TRBV27 with TRBJ2-6; 8 nucleotides match TRBD1. The CDR3 DNA is TGTGCCAGCAGTTTATATCCCAGGGGGCTCGGGGCCAACGTCCTGACTTTC. It is translated as CASSLYPRGLGANVLTF.